This TCR beta chain was captured in a study of control samples from healthy donors and cancer patients. CDR3 length: 12 residues. Germline lookup yields CDR1 SQVTM and CDR2 ANQGSEA. After removal of 7 bases from V and 4 bases from J, the junction contained 2 bases not matched to a gene. Profiling relied on immunoSEQ multiplex PCR, and the TCRdb table lists in-frame clones only, not all of them. The table shows over 80,000 clones, with 91% occurring only once. The clonotype originates from a young man in good health. Sequencing used blood. J is TRBJ1-5 and V is TRBV29-1; 9 bases are shared with TRBD1. CDR3 DNA sequence: TGCAGCGCCGGGACAGGGAATCAGCCCCAGCATTTT. This encodes CSAGTGNQPQHF.